One sample yielded the 7 T cell receptor beta chains listed below, sequenced in a study of blood T cell repertoires in COVID-19. Assay: immunoSEQ multiplex PCR; the TCRdb copy retains only in-frame clones and omits some. The sample carries around 400,000 clones, around 83% recorded once. The sequencing sample was made of PBMCs or T cells enriched from blood (not recorded which). These receptors were obtained from a woman between 50 and 59 years old who had recovered from COVID-19.

V is TRBV6-5 and J is TRBJ1-1; 7 positions match TRBD1. This CDR3 is built from 16 residues. Per germline, CDR1 MNHEY and CDR2 SVGAGI. The V and J ends lost 0 bases and 6 bases, in that order; junction bases with no gene match: 10. The chain's CDR3 is CASSYSRGRGYPEAFF. CDR3 bases: TGTGCCAGCAGTTACTCGAGGGGGCGAGGGTATCCTGAAGCTTTCTTT.

The J gene is TRBJ2-3, the V gene TRBV27, with 7 nucleotides matching TRBD2. Losses at the gene ends were 3 bases for V and 0 bases for J; bases not matched to a gene: 6. Germline V CDR1 and CDR2: MNHEY, SMNVEV (reference sequence). This CDR3 comprises 16 residues. Written as DNA, the CDR3 is TGTGCCAGCAGTTTTCTCGCTAGCGGTAGCACAGATACGCAGTATTTT. Encoded protein: CASSFLASGSTDTQYF.

The V call is TRBV25-1, the J call TRBJ2-2; a weak D match, TRBD1 (5 bases). The CDR3 runs to 16 residues. Between the trimmed V and J ends, which lost 1 base and 6 bases, there was a span of 15 bases. Looked up from germline, CDR1 is MGHDK and CDR2 is SYGVNS. CDR3 DNA sequence: TGTGCCAGCAGTGAATGGGGCGGCGTCACTTCCGGGGAGCTGTTTTTT. As protein: CASSEWGGVTSGELFF.

V is TRBV3-1 (or the pseudogene TRBV3-2) and J is TRBJ2-3; D is unresolved. Per the germline V gene, CDR1 is LGHDT and CDR2 is YNNKEL (reference sequence). The CDR3 has 15 amino acids. V lost 6 bases and J 4 bases, leaving 17 bases between the germline ends. CDR3 coding DNA: TGTGCCAGCAGTCTTAAGACTGGTGGCGCAGATACGCAGTATTTT. Translating gives CASSLKTGGADTQYF.

The rearrangement joins TRBV5-1 to TRBJ2-1; TRBD1 might be the D (7 bases). This CDR3 region has 14 residues. From germline, CDR1 is SGHRS and CDR2 YFSETQ. V was shortened by 3 bases and J by 10 bases, with 17 bases between the two germline ends. CDR3 DNA sequence: TGCGCCAGCAGCTCCATGACAGGGCGGGACGAGCAGTTCTTC. It specifies CASSSMTGRDEQFF.

The chain combines TRBV30 with TRBJ1-5, with D possibly being TRBD1 (5 bases). The CDR3 length is 14 residues. The ends were cut back, 1 base at V and 4 bases at J, with 11 bases in the middle. CDR1 GTSNPN and CDR2 SVGIG come from the germline V gene (reference sequence). The CDR3 DNA reads TGTGCCTGGAGTGCGGGACGGGAGAATCAGCCCCAGCATTTT. Residues: CAWSAGRENQPQHF.

V gene TRBV10-2 combines with J gene TRBJ1-4; D is unclear. Germline-derived CDR1 and CDR2 are WSHSY and SAAADI. This CDR3 comprises 16 residues. V was pared by 0 bases and J by 8 bases, with 16 bases between. The CDR3: CASSESTWTMQEKLFF. The CDR3 coding sequence is TGCGCCAGCAGTGAGTCGACTTGGACTATGCAGGAAAAACTGTTTTTT.